The present entry profiles one T cell receptor (beta chain) with its context. This sample stems from a study of blood T cell repertoires in COVID-19. Study details: In each case, the material was cDNA or gDNA derived from T cells, B-cell-depleted T cells, or PBMCs.

Germline-derived CDR1 and CDR2 are SQVTM and ANQGSEA. CDR3 length: 12 residues. V was shortened by 6 bases and J by 1 base, with 6 bases between the two germline ends. In the original workflow: For nucleated cells, counts were estimated from reference gene primer amplification. Assay used: immunoSEQ multiplex PCR; TCRdb lists only in-frame clones, some missing. V and J calls plus clone size are reproduced from that table; the DNA served to infer D and trimming. The sample lists some 90,000 clones, roughly 85% occurring once. This chain links TRBV29-1 with TRBJ1-4; D may be TRBD1 (6 bases). Sequences were obtained from peripheral blood. This TCR came from a human donor in a cohort sampled during active COVID-19. CDR3 in DNA: TGCAGCGTACAGGGAACTAATGAAAAACTGTTTTTT. Protein product: CSVQGTNEKLFF.